This T cell receptor beta chain comes out of a study of T cell responses to AZD1222 COVID-19 vaccine. Findings and caveats of the study: Regions left unmutated in variants are reportedly the target of nearly half of spike-specific TCRs. Possibly, clonal diversity was underestimated; donors were largely white British and included more females. Scientists sampled the repertoires only once the peak T cell response had passed.

On this clone itself: Antigen: not known.

Libraries were prepared by immunoSEQ multiplex PCR; TCRdb keeps only in-frame clonotypes and omits some of them. There are approximately 97,000 clones in the sample; around 86% occur only once, and about 5% lies in the top ten. V lost 1 base, J lost 3 bases, and 0 bases stayed unmatched. In germline, CDR1 is GTSNPN, CDR2 SVGIG (reference sequence). The CDR3 runs to 13 residues. The chain links TRBV30 to TRBJ2-1, with 7 nucleotides matching TRBD1. The sequence was collected from an adult in good health. Sequenced material: peripheral blood, taken on day 0 of AZD1222 vaccination. Written as DNA, the CDR3 is TGTGCCTGGAGTGGGGACAGCTACAATGAGCAGTTCTTC. Translating gives CAWSGDSYNEQFF.